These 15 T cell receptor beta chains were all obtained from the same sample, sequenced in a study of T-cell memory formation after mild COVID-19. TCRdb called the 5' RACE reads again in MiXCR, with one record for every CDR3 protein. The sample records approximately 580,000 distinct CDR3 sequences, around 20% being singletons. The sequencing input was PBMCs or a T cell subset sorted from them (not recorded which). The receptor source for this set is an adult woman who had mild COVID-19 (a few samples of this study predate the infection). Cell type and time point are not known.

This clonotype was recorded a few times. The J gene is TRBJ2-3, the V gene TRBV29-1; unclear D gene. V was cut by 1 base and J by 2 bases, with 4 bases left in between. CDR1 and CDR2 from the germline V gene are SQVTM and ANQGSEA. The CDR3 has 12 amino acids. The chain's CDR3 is CSVEGHTDTQYF. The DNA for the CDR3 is TGCAGCGTTGAAGGCCACACAGATACGCAGTATTTT.

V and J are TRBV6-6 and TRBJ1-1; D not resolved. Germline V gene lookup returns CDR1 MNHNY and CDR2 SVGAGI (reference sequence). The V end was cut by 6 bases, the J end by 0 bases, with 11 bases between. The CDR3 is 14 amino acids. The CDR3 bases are TGTGCCAGCAGGAGCCTAGAGGTGAACACTGAAGCTTTCTTT. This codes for CASRSLEVNTEAFF.

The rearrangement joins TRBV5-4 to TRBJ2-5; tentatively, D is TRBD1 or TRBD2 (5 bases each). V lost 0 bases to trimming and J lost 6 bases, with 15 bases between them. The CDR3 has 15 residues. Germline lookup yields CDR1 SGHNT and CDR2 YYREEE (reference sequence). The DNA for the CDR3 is TGTGCCAGCAGCTTGGCCGGCAGGGAGATAAAGACCCAGTACTTC. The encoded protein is CASSLAGREIKTQYF.

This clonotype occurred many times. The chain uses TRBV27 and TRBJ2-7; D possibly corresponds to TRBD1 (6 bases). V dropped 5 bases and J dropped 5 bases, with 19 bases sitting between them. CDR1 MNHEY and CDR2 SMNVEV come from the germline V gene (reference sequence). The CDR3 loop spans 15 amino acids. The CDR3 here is CASSRPRAGVDEQYF. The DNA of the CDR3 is TGTGCCAGCAGTCGCCCCCGGGCAGGGGTGGACGAGCAGTACTTC.

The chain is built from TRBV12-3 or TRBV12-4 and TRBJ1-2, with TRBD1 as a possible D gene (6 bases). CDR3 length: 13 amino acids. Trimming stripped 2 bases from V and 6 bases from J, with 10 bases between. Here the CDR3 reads CASSLNREDGYTF. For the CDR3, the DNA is TGTGCCAGCAGTTTAAACAGGGAGGATGGCTACACCTTC.

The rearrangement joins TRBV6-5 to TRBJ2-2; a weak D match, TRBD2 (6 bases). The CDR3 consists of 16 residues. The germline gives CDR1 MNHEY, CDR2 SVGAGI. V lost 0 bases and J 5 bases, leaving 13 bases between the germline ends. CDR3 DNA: TGTGCCAGCAGTTACTCGTTTCAGGGAGGAACCGGGGAGCTGTTTTTT. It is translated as CASSYSFQGGTGELFF.

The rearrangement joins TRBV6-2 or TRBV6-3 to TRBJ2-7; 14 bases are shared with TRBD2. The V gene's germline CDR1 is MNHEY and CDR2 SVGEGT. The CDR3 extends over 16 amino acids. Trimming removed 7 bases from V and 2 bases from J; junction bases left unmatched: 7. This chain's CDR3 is CASNLGTSGRPYEQYF. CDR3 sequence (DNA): TGTGCCAGCAACCTCGGGACTAGCGGGAGACCCTACGAGCAGTACTTC.

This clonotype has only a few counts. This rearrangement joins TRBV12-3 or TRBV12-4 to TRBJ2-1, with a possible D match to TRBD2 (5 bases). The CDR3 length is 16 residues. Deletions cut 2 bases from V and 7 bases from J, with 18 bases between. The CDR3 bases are TGTGCCAGCAGTTTACCCCAGGTCCCGCGAGGGAATGAGCAGTTCTTC. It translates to CASSLPQVPRGNEQFF.

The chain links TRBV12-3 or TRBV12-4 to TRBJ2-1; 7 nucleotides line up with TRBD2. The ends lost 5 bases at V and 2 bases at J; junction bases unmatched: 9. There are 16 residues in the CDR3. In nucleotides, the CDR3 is TGTGCCAGCAGTCCCTGGGGGGAGGGCCCCTACAATGAGCAGTTCTTC. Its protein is CASSPWGEGPYNEQFF.

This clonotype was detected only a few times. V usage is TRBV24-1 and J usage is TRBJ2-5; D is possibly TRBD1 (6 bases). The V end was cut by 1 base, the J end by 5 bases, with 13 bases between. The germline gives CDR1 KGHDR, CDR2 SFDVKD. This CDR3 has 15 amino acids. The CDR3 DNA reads TGTGCCACCAGTGATTTAACAGGGTTCGGGGAGACCCAGTACTTC. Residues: CATSDLTGFGETQYF.

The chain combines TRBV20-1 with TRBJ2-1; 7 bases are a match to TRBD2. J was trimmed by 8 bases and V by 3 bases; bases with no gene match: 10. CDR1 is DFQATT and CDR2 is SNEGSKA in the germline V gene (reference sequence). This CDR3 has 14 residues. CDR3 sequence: CSASGGSFIHEQFF. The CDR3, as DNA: TGCAGTGCTAGCGGCGGGAGTTTCATCCATGAGCAGTTCTTC.

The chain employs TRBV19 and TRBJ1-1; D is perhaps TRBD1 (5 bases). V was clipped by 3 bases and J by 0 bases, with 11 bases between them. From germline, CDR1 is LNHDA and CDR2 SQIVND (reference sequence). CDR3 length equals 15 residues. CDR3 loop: CASSIRPGMNTEAFF. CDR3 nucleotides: TGTGCCAGTAGTATTCGGCCAGGGATGAACACTGAAGCTTTCTTT.

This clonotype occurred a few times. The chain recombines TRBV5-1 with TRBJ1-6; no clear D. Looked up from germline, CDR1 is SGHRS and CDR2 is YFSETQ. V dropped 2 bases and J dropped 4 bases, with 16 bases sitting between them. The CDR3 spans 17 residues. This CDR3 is CASSFRSPRSYNSPLHF. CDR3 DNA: TGCGCCAGCAGCTTCCGGTCTCCCCGGTCTTATAATTCACCCCTCCACTTT.

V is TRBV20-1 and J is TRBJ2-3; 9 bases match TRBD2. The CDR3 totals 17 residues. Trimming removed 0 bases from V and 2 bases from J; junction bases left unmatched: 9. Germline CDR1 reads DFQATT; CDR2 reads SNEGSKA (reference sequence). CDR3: CSARDQVAGDLTDTQYF. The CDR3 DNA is TGCAGTGCTAGAGATCAGGTAGCGGGGGACCTCACAGATACGCAGTATTTT.

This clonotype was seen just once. Here the CDR3 reads CASSLVGAGIATNEKLFF. The CDR3 nucleotides read TGCGCCAGCAGCTTGGTAGGGGCAGGGATTGCAACTAATGAAAAACTGTTTTTT. The V and J genes are TRBV5-1 and TRBJ1-4; possibly TRBD1 for D (5 bases). The germline CDR1 and CDR2 sequences are SGHRS and YFSETQ. The CDR3 has 18 amino acids. V was trimmed by 0 bases and J by 0 bases, leaving 15 bases between them. The full variable domain, completed using reference TRBV5-1 and TRBJ1-4, is KAGVTQTPRYLIKTRGQQVTLSCSPISGHRSVSWYQQTPGQGLQFLFEYFSETQRNKGNFPGRFSGRQFSNSRSEMNVSTLELGDSALYLCASSLVGAGIATNEKLFFGSGTQLSVL.